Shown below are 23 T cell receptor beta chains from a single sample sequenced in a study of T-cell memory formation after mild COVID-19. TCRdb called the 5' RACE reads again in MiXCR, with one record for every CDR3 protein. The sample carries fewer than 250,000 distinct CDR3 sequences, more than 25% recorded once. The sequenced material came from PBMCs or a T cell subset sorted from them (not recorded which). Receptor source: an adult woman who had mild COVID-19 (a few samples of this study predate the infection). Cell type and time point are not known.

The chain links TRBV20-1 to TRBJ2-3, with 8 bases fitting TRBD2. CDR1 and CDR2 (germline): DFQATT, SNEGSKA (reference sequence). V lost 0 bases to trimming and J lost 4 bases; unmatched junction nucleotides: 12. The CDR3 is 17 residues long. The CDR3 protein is CSARDLGRAGTPDTQYF. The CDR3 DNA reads TGCAGTGCTAGAGATCTCGGGAGGGCCGGGACTCCAGATACGCAGTATTTT.

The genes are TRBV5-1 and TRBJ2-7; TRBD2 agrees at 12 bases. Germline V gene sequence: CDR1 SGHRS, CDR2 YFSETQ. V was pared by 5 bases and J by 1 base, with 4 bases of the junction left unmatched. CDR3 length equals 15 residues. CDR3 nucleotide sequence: TGCGCCAGCAGATCCGGACTAGCGGGGTCCTACGAGCAGTACTTC. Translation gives CASRSGLAGSYEQYF.

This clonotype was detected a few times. CDR3: CASSSPSGELFF. The CDR3 nucleotides read TGTGCCAGCAGTTCCCCCTCGGGGGAGCTGTTTTTT. The chain combines TRBV6-6 with TRBJ2-2; D unresolved. Looked up from germline, CDR1 is MNHNY and CDR2 is SVGAGI (reference sequence). The ends were cut back, 4 bases at V and 8 bases at J, with 8 bases in the middle. The CDR3 totals 12 residues.

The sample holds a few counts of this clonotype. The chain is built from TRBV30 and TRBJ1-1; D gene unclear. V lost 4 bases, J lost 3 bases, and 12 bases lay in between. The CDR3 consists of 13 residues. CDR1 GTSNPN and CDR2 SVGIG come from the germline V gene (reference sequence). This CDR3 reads CAWTPSFYTEAFF. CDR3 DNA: TGTGCCTGGACCCCTTCCTTTTACACTGAAGCTTTCTTT.

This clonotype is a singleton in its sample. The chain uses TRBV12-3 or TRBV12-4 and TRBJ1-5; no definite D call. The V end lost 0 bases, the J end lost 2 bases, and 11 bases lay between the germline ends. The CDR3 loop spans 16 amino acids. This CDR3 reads CASSLAGLLGNQPQHF. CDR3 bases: TGTGCCAGCAGTTTAGCAGGGTTATTGGGCAATCAGCCCCAGCATTTT.

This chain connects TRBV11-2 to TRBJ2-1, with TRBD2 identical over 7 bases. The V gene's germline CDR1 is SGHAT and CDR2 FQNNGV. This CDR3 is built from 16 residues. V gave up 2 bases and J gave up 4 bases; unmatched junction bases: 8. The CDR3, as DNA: TGTGCCAGCAGCTTAATGTTGGCTAGCGGTTACAATGAGCAGTTCTTC. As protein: CASSLMLASGYNEQFF.

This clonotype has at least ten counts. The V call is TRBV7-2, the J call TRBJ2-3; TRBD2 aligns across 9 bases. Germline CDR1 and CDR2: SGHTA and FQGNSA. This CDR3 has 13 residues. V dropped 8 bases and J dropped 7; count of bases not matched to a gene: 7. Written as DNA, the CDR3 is TGTGCCAGCGGGGCGGGGGGGCCGTATACGCAGTATTTT. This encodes CASGAGGPYTQYF.

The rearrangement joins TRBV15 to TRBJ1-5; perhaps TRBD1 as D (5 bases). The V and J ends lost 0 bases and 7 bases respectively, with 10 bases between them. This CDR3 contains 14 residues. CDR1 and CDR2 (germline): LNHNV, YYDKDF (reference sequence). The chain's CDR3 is CATSRDQGDQPQHF. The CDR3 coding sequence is TGTGCCACCAGCAGAGATCAGGGAGACCAGCCCCAGCATTTT.

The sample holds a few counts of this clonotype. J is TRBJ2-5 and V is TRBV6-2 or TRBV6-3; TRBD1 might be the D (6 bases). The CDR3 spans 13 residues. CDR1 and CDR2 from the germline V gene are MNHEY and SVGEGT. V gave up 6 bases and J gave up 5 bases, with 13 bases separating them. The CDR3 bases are TGTGCCAGCAGAACAGGGCACGCGGAGACCCAGTACTTC. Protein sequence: CASRTGHAETQYF.

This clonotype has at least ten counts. CDR3 sequence reads: CSVEAFTLGQFF. The CDR3 bases are TGCAGCGTTGAAGCCTTTACCCTGGGGCAGTTCTTC. This chain uses TRBV29-1 with TRBJ2-1; no firm D call. This CDR3 has 12 amino acids. The V gene lost 1 base and the J gene lost 12 bases, with 13 bases spanning the gap. Looked up from germline, CDR1 is SQVTM and CDR2 is ANQGSEA.

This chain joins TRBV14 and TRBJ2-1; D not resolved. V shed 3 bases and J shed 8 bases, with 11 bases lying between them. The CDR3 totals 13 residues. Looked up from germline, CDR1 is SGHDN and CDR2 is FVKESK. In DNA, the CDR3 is TGTGCCAGCAGCCATGTTATTACCCATGAGCAGTTCTTC. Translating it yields CASSHVITHEQFF. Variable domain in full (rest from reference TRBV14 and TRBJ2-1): EAGVTQFPSHSVIEKGQTVTLRCDPISGHDNLYWYRRVMGKEIKFLLHFVKESKQDESGMPNNRFLAERTGGTYSTLKVQPAELEDSGVYFCASSHVITHEQFFGPGTRLTVL.

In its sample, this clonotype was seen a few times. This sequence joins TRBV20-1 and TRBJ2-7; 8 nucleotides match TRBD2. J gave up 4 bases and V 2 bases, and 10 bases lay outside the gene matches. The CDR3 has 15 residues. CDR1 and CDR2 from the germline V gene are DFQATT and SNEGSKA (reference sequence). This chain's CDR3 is CSARPTSDYLYEQYF. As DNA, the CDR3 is TGCAGTGCTAGACCGACTAGCGACTACCTTTACGAGCAGTACTTC.

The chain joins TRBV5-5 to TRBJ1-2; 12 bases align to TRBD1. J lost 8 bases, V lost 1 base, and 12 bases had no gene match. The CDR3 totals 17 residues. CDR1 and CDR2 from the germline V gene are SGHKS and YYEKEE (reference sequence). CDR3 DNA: TGTGCCAGCAGCTTGTTTGGGACAGGGGGCTCCCACTGGGGCTACACCTTC. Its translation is CASSLFGTGGSHWGYTF.

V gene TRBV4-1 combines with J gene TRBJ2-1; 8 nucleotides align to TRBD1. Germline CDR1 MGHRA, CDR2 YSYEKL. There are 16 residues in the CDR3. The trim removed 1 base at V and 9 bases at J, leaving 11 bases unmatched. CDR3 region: CASSQADQGARGEQFF. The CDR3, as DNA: TGCGCCAGCAGCCAAGCAGACCAGGGGGCGCGGGGTGAGCAGTTCTTC.

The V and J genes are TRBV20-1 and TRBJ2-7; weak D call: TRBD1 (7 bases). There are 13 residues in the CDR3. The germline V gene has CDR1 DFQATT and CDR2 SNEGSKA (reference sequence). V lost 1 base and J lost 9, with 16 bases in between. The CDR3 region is CSARGGTANRQYF. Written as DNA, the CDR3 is TGCAGTGCTAGAGGCGGGACAGCTAACCGGCAGTACTTC.

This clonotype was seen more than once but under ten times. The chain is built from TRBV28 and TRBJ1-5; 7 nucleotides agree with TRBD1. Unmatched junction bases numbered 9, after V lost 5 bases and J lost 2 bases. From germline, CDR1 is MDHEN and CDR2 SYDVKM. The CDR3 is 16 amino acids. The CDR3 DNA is TGTGCCAGCAGTGGGGCAGGGGGGCAAGGCAATCAGCCCCAGCATTTT. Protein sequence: CASSGAGGQGNQPQHF.

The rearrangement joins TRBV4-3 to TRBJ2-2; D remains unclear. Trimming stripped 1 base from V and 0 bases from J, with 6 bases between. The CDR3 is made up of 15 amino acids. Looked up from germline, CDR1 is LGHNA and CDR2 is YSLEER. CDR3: CASSQGRSNTGELFF. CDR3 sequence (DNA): TGCGCCAGCAGCCAAGGACGGTCGAACACCGGGGAGCTGTTTTTT.

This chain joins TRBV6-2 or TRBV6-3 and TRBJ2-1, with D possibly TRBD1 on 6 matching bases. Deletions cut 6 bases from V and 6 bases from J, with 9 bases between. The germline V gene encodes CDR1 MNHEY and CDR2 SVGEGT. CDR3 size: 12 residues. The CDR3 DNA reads TGTGCCAGCAGAAGAGGGGGCAATGAGCAGTTCTTC. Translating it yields CASRRGGNEQFF.

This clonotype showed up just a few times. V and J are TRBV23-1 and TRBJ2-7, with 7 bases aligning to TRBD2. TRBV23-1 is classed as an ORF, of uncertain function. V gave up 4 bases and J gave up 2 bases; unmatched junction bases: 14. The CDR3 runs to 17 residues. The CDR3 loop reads CASSRAGAPQEPYEQYF. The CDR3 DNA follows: TGCGCCAGCAGTCGGGCGGGAGCTCCACAGGAGCCCTACGAGCAGTACTTC.

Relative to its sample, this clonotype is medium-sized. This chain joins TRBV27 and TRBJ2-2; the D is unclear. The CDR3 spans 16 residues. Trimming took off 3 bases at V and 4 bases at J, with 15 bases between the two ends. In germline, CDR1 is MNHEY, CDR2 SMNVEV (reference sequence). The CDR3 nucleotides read TGTGCCAGCAGTTTTCTGGGGTCGTGGGGCACCGGGGAGCTGTTTTTT. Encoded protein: CASSFLGSWGTGELFF.

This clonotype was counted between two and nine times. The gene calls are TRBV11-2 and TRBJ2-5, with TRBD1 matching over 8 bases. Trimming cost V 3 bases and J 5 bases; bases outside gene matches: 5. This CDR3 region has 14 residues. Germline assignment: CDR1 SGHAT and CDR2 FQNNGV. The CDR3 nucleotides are TGTGCCAGCAGCTTGGGCAGGGGGCATGAGACCCAGTACTTC. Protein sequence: CASSLGRGHETQYF.

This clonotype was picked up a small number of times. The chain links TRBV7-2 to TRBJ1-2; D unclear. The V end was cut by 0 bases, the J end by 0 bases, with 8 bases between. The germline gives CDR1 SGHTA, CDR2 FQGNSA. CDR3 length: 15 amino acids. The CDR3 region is CASSLARVPNYGYTF. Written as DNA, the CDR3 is TGTGCCAGCAGCTTAGCAAGGGTTCCTAACTATGGCTACACCTTC.

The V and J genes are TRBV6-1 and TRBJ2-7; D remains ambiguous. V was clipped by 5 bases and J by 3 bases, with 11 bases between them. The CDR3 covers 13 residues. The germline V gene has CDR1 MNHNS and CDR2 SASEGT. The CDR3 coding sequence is TGTGCCAGCAGTACCCTAGTCCACTACGAGCAGTACTTC. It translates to CASSTLVHYEQYF.